Below, 2 T cell receptor beta chains from the same sample are listed, as sequenced in a study of T cells in women clearing cervical HPV infection. The repertoire was sequenced with immunoSEQ multiplex PCR; TCRdb's copy has only in-frame clones and lacks some. This listing includes around 31,000 clones. The sequenced sample was blood buffy coat. The source is a woman aged 18-70 years with a cervical HPV16 infection that either progressed to CIN3+ or cleared (not recorded which).

Details on this clone: The read terminates 3 residues before the CDR3 end, so the remaining end is supplied by the germline J gene. The V and J genes are TRBV20-1 and TRBJ2-2; a weak D match, TRBD1 (6 bases). V was clipped by 2 bases and J by 4 bases, with 8 bases between them. Per germline, CDR1 DFQATT and CDR2 SNEGSKA (reference sequence). CDR3 length: 13 residues. The CDR3 loop reads CSARRGGTGELFF. CDR3 DNA (partial): TGCAGTGCTAGAAGAGGGGGCACCGGGGAG.

Comments on this clone: The DNA ends 3 residues before the CDR3 does, and the rest of the CDR3 is filled in from the germline J gene. V usage is TRBV20-1 and J usage is TRBJ2-1; possibly TRBD1 for D (6 bases). The germline V gene encodes CDR1 DFQATT and CDR2 SNEGSKA (reference sequence). The V gene lost 8 bases and the J gene lost 0 bases, with 14 bases spanning the gap. The CDR3 is 14 residues long. The CDR3 loop reads CSLGTLSSYNEQFF. The sequenced CDR3 bases are TGCAGTCTCGGGACACTGAGCTCCTACAATGAG.